These T cell receptor beta chains were read from a single sample in a study of glioma-infiltrating T cells after dendritic cell vaccination. Only in-frame clones appear in the TCRdb table, and some are missing; sequencing was by immunoSEQ multiplex PCR. The sample has roughly 70,000 clones; around 79% are singletons. The source was blood, collected before dendritic cell vaccination. The receptors were sampled from a human donor with glioblastoma. Both conserved end residues are part of each CDR3. Each record gives: V gene, clone size, J gene, D gene, CDR3 protein, CDR3 DNA. A D gene is named only where the DNA matches it firmly. Clone size appears in some rows only: once, few, many, or a class for an expanded clone.

TRBV5-6	-	TRBJ2-2	-	CASSPFTRAGTGELFF	TGTGCCAGCAGCCCATTTACCCGAGCGGGCACCGGGGAGCTGTTTTTT
TRBV30	-	TRBJ2-1	TRBD2	CAWGTSGMVFF	TGTGCCTGGGGGACTAGCGGGATGGTGTTCTTC
TRBV6-6	-	TRBJ2-7	TRBD1	CASSYSQGDFGEQYF	TGTGCCAGCAGTTACTCACAGGGGGATTTTGGCGAGCAGTACTTC
TRBV10-3	-	TRBJ2-1	-	CAIQGSYREDEQFF	TGTGCCATCCAGGGCTCATATAGGGAGGATGAGCAGTTCTTC
TRBV5-4	-	TRBJ2-2	TRBD2	CASSSGLAGAVGELFF	TGTGCCAGCAGCTCGGGACTAGCGGGGGCCGTCGGGGAGCTGTTTTTT
TRBV6-6	few	TRBJ1-1	-	CASSYLQAFF	TGTGCCAGCAGTTACCTTCAAGCTTTCTTT
TRBV6-6	-	TRBJ1-2	-	CASSSGGSPGYTF	TGTGCCAGCAGTTCAGGAGGCTCGCCCGGCTACACCTTC
TRBV7-2	-	TRBJ1-2	TRBD1	CASSPRTGEAYGYTF	TGTGCCAGCAGCCCGCGGACAGGGGAAGCCTATGGCTACACCTTC
TRBV19	once	TRBJ2-3	-	CASDETGTGPTDTQYF	TGTGCCAGTGATGAAACCGGGACTGGCCCCACAGATACGCAGTATTTT
TRBV28	once	TRBJ1-2	-	CASGLRYGYTF	TGTGCCAGCGGTCTCAGATATGGCTACACCTTC
TRBV30	-	TRBJ2-4	TRBD2	CAWSTLAGGAKNIQYF	TGTGCCTGGAGTACCTTAGCGGGAGGGGCGAAAAACATTCAGTACTTC
TRBV18	-	TRBJ1-2	TRBD1	CASSPGQSEYGYTF	TGTGCCAGCTCGCCGGGACAGAGCGAATATGGCTACACCTTC
TRBV9	-	TRBJ1-2	-	CASSATSLRWYTF	TGTGCCAGCAGCGCCACTTCATTACGTTGGTACACCTTC
TRBV28	few	TRBJ2-5	TRBD1	CASRGGVGTAWKEQETQYF	TGTGCCAGCAGAGGGGGCGTGGGGACCGCCTGGAAAGAACAAGAGACCCAGTACTTC
TRBV5-1	-	TRBJ1-4	TRBD1	CASSTGTGNEKLFF	TGCGCCAGCAGTACCGGGACAGGGAATGAAAAACTGTTTTTT
TRBV7-2	-	TRBJ1-2	-	CASHGEGEGYGYTF	TGTGCCAGCCACGGGGAGGGGGAGGGCTATGGCTACACCTTC
TRBV6-1	-	TRBJ2-1	TRBD1	CASSERLQGPVGEQFF	TGTGCCAGCAGCGAACGGTTACAGGGGCCCGTGGGTGAGCAGTTCTTC
TRBV5-1	-	TRBJ1-1	-	CASSLVAGANTEAFF	TGCGCCAGCAGCTTGGTGGCAGGGGCGAACACTGAAGCTTTCTTT
TRBV5-1	-	TRBJ2-1	TRBD2	CASGLAGYNEQFF	TGCGCCAGCGGACTAGCGGGATACAATGAGCAGTTCTTC
TRBV6-6	few	TRBJ2-1	-	CASSYVTGSYNEQFF	TGTGCCAGCAGTTACGTAACGGGATCCTACAATGAGCAGTTCTTC
TRBV29-1	-	TRBJ2-5	-	CSVEAGETQYF	TGCAGCGTTGAAGCCGGGGAGACCCAGTACTTC
TRBV5-4	few	TRBJ1-2	TRBD1	CASSKTGLNTF	TGTGCCAGCAGCAAGACAGGGCTGAACACCTTC
TRBV27	once	TRBJ1-5	TRBD1	CASRRTGSINQPQHF	TGTGCCAGCAGGAGGACAGGGTCGATCAATCAGCCCCAGCATTTT
TRBV5-1	-	TRBJ2-6	-	CASSHEGAGANVLTF	TGCGCCAGCAGCCATGAGGGAGCTGGGGCCAACGTCCTGACTTTC
TRBV5-1	-	TRBJ2-1	TRBD2	CASSFSGTGNEQFF	TGCGCCAGCAGCTTTAGCGGGACGGGCAATGAGCAGTTCTTC
TRBV4-1	-	TRBJ2-4	-	CASSQGGVTAKNIQYF	TGCGCCAGCAGCCAAGGGGGGGTGACAGCCAAAAACATTCAGTACTTC
TRBV18	-	TRBJ1-4	TRBD1	CASSGTGGATNEKLFF	TGTGCCAGCTCAGGGACAGGGGGTGCAACTAATGAAAAACTGTTTTTT
TRBV6-1	-	TRBJ2-3	-	CASSGSRALRTDTQYF	TGTGCCAGCAGTGGCAGCAGGGCCCTTCGCACAGATACGCAGTATTTT
TRBV6-1	-	TRBJ1-5	TRBD1	CASNIQGDQPQHF	TGTGCCAGCAACATTCAGGGGGATCAGCCCCAGCATTTT
TRBV6-1	-	TRBJ2-3	TRBD2	CASRLAEKADTQYF	TGTGCCAGCAGACTAGCGGAGAAGGCAGATACGCAGTATTTT
TRBV5-6	-	TRBJ1-6	-	CASSLVLQDSYNSPLHF	TGTGCCAGCAGCTTGGTACTTCAAGACTCCTATAATTCACCCCTCCACTTT
TRBV5-1	-	TRBJ1-3	TRBD1	CASSLEFRGYNSGNTIYF	TGCGCCAGCAGCTTGGAGTTCAGGGGGTATAATTCTGGAAACACCATATATTTT
TRBV19	-	TRBJ2-3	TRBD1	CASSKGQGVTTDTQYF	TGTGCCAGTAGTAAAGGACAGGGGGTCACCACAGATACGCAGTATTTT
TRBV2	-	TRBJ1-5	TRBD1	CASRTGQGKNQPQHF	TGTGCCAGCAGGACCGGACAGGGAAAGAATCAGCCCCAGCATTTT
TRBV19	-	TRBJ2-1	TRBD1	CASTRQKGQGGNEQFF	TGTGCCAGTACCCGCCAAAAGGGACAGGGTGGGAATGAGCAGTTCTTC
TRBV13	-	TRBJ2-1	-	CASSSEASVAYNEQFF	TGTGCCAGCAGCTCTGAGGCTAGCGTAGCCTACAATGAGCAGTTCTTC
TRBV9	-	TRBJ1-2	TRBD1	CASSVAAPGQGYGYTF	TGTGCCAGCAGCGTAGCCGCACCGGGACAGGGTTACGGCTACACCTTC
TRBV5-1	-	TRBJ1-2	-	CASSLDWGANYGYTF	TGCGCCAGCAGCTTGGACTGGGGCGCTAACTATGGCTACACCTTC
TRBV7-2	-	TRBJ2-7	TRBD1	CASSDRQGAYEQYF	TGTGCCAGCAGCGACCGACAGGGGGCCTACGAGCAGTACTTC
TRBV10-3	-	TRBJ2-2	-	CAIRQAGSNTGELFF	TGTGCCATCAGGCAGGCGGGTTCTAACACCGGGGAGCTGTTTTTT
TRBV7-2	-	TRBJ2-1	TRBD2	CASSSLGGYNEQFF	TGTGCCAGCAGCTCGCTGGGGGGGTACAATGAGCAGTTCTTC
TRBV9	-	TRBJ1-1	TRBD1	CASSVALPGTGWTEAFF	TGTGCCAGCAGCGTAGCTTTACCCGGGACAGGGTGGACTGAAGCTTTCTTT
TRBV5-6	-	TRBJ2-3	-	CASSLLGEGDTDTQYF	TGTGCCAGCAGCTTGTTAGGAGAGGGGGACACAGATACGCAGTATTTT
TRBV2	-	TRBJ2-7	-	CASTLTGTYEQYF	TGTGCCAGCACCCTGACAGGAACCTACGAGCAGTACTTC
TRBV4-1	few	TRBJ1-2	TRBD1	CASSQGTGKYGYTF	TGCGCCAGCAGCCAGGGGACAGGGAAGTATGGCTACACCTTC
TRBV5-1	-	TRBJ2-5	TRBD1	CASNGQGVETQYF	TGCGCCAGCAACGGACAGGGAGTAGAGACCCAGTACTTC
TRBV6-4	few	TRBJ1-5	-	CASSDSGGNQPQHF	TGTGCCAGCAGTGACTCAGGGGGCAATCAGCCCCAGCATTTT
TRBV6-5	once	TRBJ2-3	-	CASSDAWSAQYF	TGTGCCAGCAGTGATGCCTGGTCGGCGCAGTATTTT